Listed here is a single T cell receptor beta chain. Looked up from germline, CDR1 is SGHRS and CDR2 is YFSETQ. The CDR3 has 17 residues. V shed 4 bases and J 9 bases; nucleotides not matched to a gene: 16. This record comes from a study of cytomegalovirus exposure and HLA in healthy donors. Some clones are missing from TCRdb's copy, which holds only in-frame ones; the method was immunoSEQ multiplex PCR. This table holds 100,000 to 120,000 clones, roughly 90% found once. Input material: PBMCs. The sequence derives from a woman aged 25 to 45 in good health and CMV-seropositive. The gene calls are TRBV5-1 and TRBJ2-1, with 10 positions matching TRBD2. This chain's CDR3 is CASSLRSGTSVLGEQFF. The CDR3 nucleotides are TGCGCCAGCAGCCTCCGATCCGGGACTAGCGTCCTTGGTGAGCAGTTCTTC.